This is a list of T cell receptor beta chains from one sample in a study of blood T cell repertoires in COVID-19. Using immunoSEQ multiplex PCR, the repertoire was profiled, and TCRdb retains in-frame clones only, with some absent. The sample has over 250,000 clones, 70% to 90% seen once; the top ten hold roughly 9.6%. Sequencing was done on a sample of peripheral blood. These TCRs come from a woman aged 70-85 years with acute or convalescent COVID-19. Both conserved end residues are part of each CDR3. Each record gives: J gene, V gene, D gene, clone size, CDR3 protein, CDR3 DNA. The D gene is left open where the match is weak. Some rows mark clone size as missing; the rest say once, few, many or name a class of expanded clone.

J: TRBJ2-3; V: TRBV18; D: TRBD2; size: once; CDR3: CASSPWPAGADTQYF; DNA: TGTGCCAGCTCACCTTGGCCAGCGGGAGCCGATACGCAGTATTTT
J: TRBJ1-1; V: TRBV2; D: -; size: -; CDR3: CASIGRVGTEAFF; DNA: TGTGCCAGCATCGGCAGGGTAGGCACTGAAGCTTTCTTT
J: TRBJ2-5; V: TRBV6-1; D: -; size: -; CDR3: CASSDQTGRETQYF; DNA: TGTGCCAGCAGTGACCAAACAGGGCGGGAGACCCAGTACTTC
J: TRBJ2-1; V: TRBV21-1; D: -; size: -; CDR3: CASSSGLETNEQFF; DNA: TGTGCCAGCAGCTCGGGACTAGAGACTAATGAGCAGTTCTTC
J: TRBJ1-2; V: TRBV7-2; D: TRBD1; size: few; CDR3: CASSLVRTGTYGYTF; DNA: TGTGCCAGCAGCTTAGTAAGGACAGGGACCTATGGCTACACCTTC
J: TRBJ1-3; V: TRBV5-6; D: -; size: few; CDR3: CASSWAQNTIYF; DNA: TGTGCCAGCAGCTGGGCCCAGAACACCATATATTTT
J: TRBJ2-5; V: TRBV3-1/TRBV3-2; D: -; size: -; CDR3: CASSHRGAVLETQYF; DNA: TGTGCCAGCAGCCACAGGGGGGCTGTTCTGGAGACCCAGTACTTC
J: TRBJ1-1; V: TRBV5-4; D: TRBD1; size: -; CDR3: CASSRSLDRMNTEAFF; DNA: TGTGCCAGCAGCCGTTCGTTGGACAGGATGAACACTGAAGCTTTCTTT
J: TRBJ2-1; V: TRBV18; D: -; size: -; CDR3: CASSPLDILAYNEQFF; DNA: TGTGCCAGCTCACCACTGGACATACTTGCCTACAATGAGCAGTTCTTC
J: TRBJ1-3; V: TRBV6-1; D: TRBD1; size: -; CDR3: CASSAVRGRSGNTIYF; DNA: TGTGCCAGCAGTGCGGTCAGGGGGCGTTCGGGAAACACCATATATTTT
J: TRBJ1-2; V: TRBV5-4; D: -; size: few; CDR3: CASSLGGTGSLDGYTF; DNA: TGTGCCAGCAGCTTGGGGGGAACAGGTTCTTTGGATGGCTACACCTTC
J: TRBJ1-5; V: TRBV19; D: -; size: -; CDR3: CASSISNQPQHF; DNA: TGTGCCAGTAGTATCTCCAATCAGCCCCAGCATTTT
J: TRBJ1-1; V: TRBV2; D: -; size: few; CDR3: CASREGSQNTEAFF; DNA: TGTGCCAGCAGGGAGGGATCACAGAACACTGAAGCTTTCTTT
J: TRBJ2-3; V: TRBV6-5; D: TRBD1; size: -; CDR3: CASSRQGNTDTQYF; DNA: TGTGCCAGCAGTCGACAGGGCAACACAGATACGCAGTATTTT
J: TRBJ2-3; V: TRBV7-3; D: TRBD2; size: -; CDR3: CASSPTTAGGPRQYF; DNA: TGTGCCAGCAGCCCGACCACAGCGGGGGGCCCTAGGCAGTATTTT
J: TRBJ1-2; V: TRBV20-1; D: -; size: -; CDR3: CSATREYGYTF; DNA: TGCAGTGCTACACGAGAATATGGCTACACCTTC
J: TRBJ1-3; V: TRBV23-1; D: TRBD1; size: -; CDR3: CASSQSRQGAYGNTIYF; DNA: TGCGCCAGCAGTCAATCCCGTCAGGGGGCGTATGGAAACACCATATATTTT
J: TRBJ2-7; V: TRBV5-1; D: TRBD1; size: -; CDR3: CASSLEGTGLGFYEQYF; DNA: TGCGCCAGCAGCTTGGAAGGGACAGGGCTGGGGTTCTACGAGCAGTACTTC
J: TRBJ2-6; V: TRBV7-8; D: -; size: -; CDR3: CASSQTSGANVLTF; DNA: TGTGCCAGCAGCCAAACATCTGGGGCCAACGTCCTGACTTTC
J: TRBJ1-2; V: TRBV12-3/TRBV12-4; D: -; size: -; CDR3: CASSFRRYGYTF; DNA: TGTGCCAGCAGTTTCCGGCGGTATGGCTACACCTTC
J: TRBJ2-2; V: TRBV6-6; D: -; size: -; CDR3: CASSLDRNTGELFF; DNA: TGTGCCAGCAGTTTAGACAGAAACACCGGGGAGCTGTTTTTT
J: TRBJ1-1; V: TRBV5-1; D: -; size: -; CDR3: CASSLGAGLNTEAFF; DNA: TGCGCCAGCAGCTTGGGGGCAGGGTTGAACACTGAAGCTTTCTTT
J: TRBJ1-1; V: TRBV9; D: TRBD1; size: -; CDR3: CASSASQGTNTEAFF; DNA: TGTGCCAGCAGCGCGTCACAGGGGACGAACACTGAAGCTTTCTTT
J: TRBJ1-4; V: TRBV5-1; D: TRBD1; size: -; CDR3: CASSIDRVRGEKLFF; DNA: TGCGCCAGCAGCATTGACAGGGTCCGGGGTGAAAAACTGTTTTTT
J: TRBJ1-5; V: TRBV19; D: -; size: -; CDR3: CASSTQTHSNQPQHF; DNA: TGTGCCAGTAGTACCCAGACTCATAGCAATCAGCCCCAGCATTTT
J: TRBJ1-1; V: TRBV19; D: TRBD1; size: -; CDR3: CASSITRDSSEAFF; DNA: TGTGCCAGTAGTATCACCCGGGACAGTTCTGAAGCTTTCTTT
J: TRBJ2-5; V: TRBV27; D: TRBD2; size: -; CDR3: CASSLSSSGGASQETQYF; DNA: TGTGCCAGCAGTTTATCTTCTAGCGGGGGGGCCTCCCAAGAGACCCAGTACTTC
J: TRBJ1-2; V: TRBV19; D: -; size: once; CDR3: CASSISPQANYGYTF; DNA: TGTGCCAGTAGTATAAGCCCCCAGGCGAACTATGGCTACACCTTC
J: TRBJ1-6; V: TRBV7-9; D: -; size: -; CDR3: CASSLGDTYNSPLHF; DNA: TGTGCCAGCAGCTTAGGAGACACCTATAATTCACCCCTCCACTTT
J: TRBJ1-3; V: TRBV11-2; D: -; size: -; CDR3: CASSLMGPQVGNTIYF; DNA: TGTGCCAGCAGCTTAATGGGCCCCCAGGTCGGAAACACCATATATTTT
J: TRBJ2-7; V: TRBV18; D: TRBD1; size: -; CDR3: CASSPPRQGAWEQYF; DNA: TGTGCCAGCTCACCCCCCCGGCAGGGGGCGTGGGAGCAGTACTTC
J: TRBJ2-2; V: TRBV5-4; D: TRBD1; size: few; CDR3: CASSPHPQGEFGELFF; DNA: TGTGCCAGCAGCCCACATCCCCAGGGGGAGTTTGGGGAGCTGTTTTTT
J: TRBJ1-3; V: TRBV11-2; D: -; size: -; CDR3: CASSLSGGGSGNTIYF; DNA: TGTGCCAGCAGCCTCTCCGGGGGGGGGTCTGGAAACACCATATATTTT
J: TRBJ1-1; V: TRBV27; D: -; size: -; CDR3: CASSSQGWENTEAFF; DNA: TGTGCCAGCAGTTCCCAGGGGTGGGAGAACACTGAAGCTTTCTTT
J: TRBJ2-1; V: TRBV5-5; D: TRBD1; size: -; CDR3: CASSFDRGYEQFF; DNA: TGTGCCAGCAGCTTTGACAGGGGATATGAGCAGTTCTTC
J: TRBJ1-1; V: TRBV5-4; D: -; size: -; CDR3: CASSLSGLNTEAFF; DNA: TGTGCCAGCAGCTTGTCGGGACTTAACACTGAAGCTTTCTTT
J: TRBJ2-3; V: TRBV27; D: -; size: -; CDR3: CASSPYHREDTQYF; DNA: TGTGCCAGCAGCCCCTATCACAGGGAAGATACGCAGTATTTT
J: TRBJ2-1; V: TRBV19; D: -; size: -; CDR3: CASSIRSGSSSYNEQFF; DNA: TGTGCCAGTAGTATCAGATCCGGGTCTAGCTCCTACAATGAGCAGTTCTTC
J: TRBJ1-3; V: TRBV3-1/TRBV3-2; D: -; size: -; CDR3: CASSQGLRGGNTIYF; DNA: TGTGCCAGCAGCCAAGGTCTTCGCGGCGGAAACACCATATATTTT
J: TRBJ2-2; V: TRBV5-1; D: -; size: -; CDR3: CASSLISSTGELFF; DNA: TGCGCCAGCAGCTTGATTAGTAGCACCGGGGAGCTGTTTTTT
J: TRBJ1-6; V: TRBV10-2; D: -; size: -; CDR3: CASSPQAQNSPLHF; DNA: TGCGCCAGCAGCCCACAGGCTCAGAATTCACCCCTCCACTTT
J: TRBJ2-5; V: TRBV19; D: -; size: -; CDR3: CASSMSGPSTQYF; DNA: TGTGCCAGTAGTATGAGTGGGCCGTCGACCCAGTACTTC
J: TRBJ2-7; V: TRBV28; D: TRBD1; size: -; CDR3: CASSGPDRGPYEQYF; DNA: TGTGCCAGCAGTGGGCCGGACAGGGGACCCTACGAGCAGTACTTC
J: TRBJ2-1; V: TRBV6-2/TRBV6-3; D: TRBD2; size: -; CDR3: CASSPTSGGGRHEQFF; DNA: TGTGCCAGCAGTCCCACTAGCGGGGGGGGGCGGCATGAGCAGTTCTTC
J: TRBJ2-4; V: TRBV5-6; D: -; size: once; CDR3: CASSLVGQPNIQYF; DNA: TGTGCCAGCAGCTTGGTGGGGCAGCCAAACATTCAGTACTTC